These T cell receptor beta chains were read from a single sample in a study of cytotoxic CD8 clonotypes in ibrutinib-treated CLL. Clones were sequenced by immunoSEQ multiplex PCR, and TCRdb holds only the in-frame ones, with some missing. This table holds about 160,000 clones, more than 80% found once. Material: PBMCs, obtained after 24 months of ibrutinib treatment. These receptors were collected from a human donor with chronic lymphocytic leukemia. CDR3s include the opening cysteine and the closing phenylalanine or tryptophan. Fields, in order: clone size, V gene, D gene, J gene, CDR3 protein, CDR3 DNA. D genes are given only for firm matches. Size tells how often a clone was seen (once, few, many) or the class of an expanded clone, and some rows leave it out.

>NA|TRBV5-4|TRBD1|TRBJ1-4
CASSFLSGTGGEKLFF
TGTGCCAGCAGCTTTCTTTCCGGGACAGGGGGGGAAAAACTGTTTTTT
>few|TRBV11-2|NA|TRBJ1-6
CASSPRSNSPLHF
TGTGCCAGCAGCCCCCGGTCTAATTCACCCCTCCACTTT
>NA|TRBV5-4|NA|TRBJ1-1
CASSFGGGLNTEAFF
TGTGCCAGCAGCTTTGGGGGGGGACTGAACACTGAAGCTTTCTTT
>once|TRBV9|NA|TRBJ2-3
CASSLGQGGSSDTQYF
TGTGCCAGCAGCCTGGGGCAGGGTGGGTCATCGGATACGCAGTATTTT
>once|TRBV19|NA|TRBJ2-7
CASSVWGSSYEQYF
TGTGCCAGTAGTGTTTGGGGTTCGTCCTACGAGCAGTACTTC
>few|TRBV7-9|NA|TRBJ1-2
CASSARGGRGYGYTF
TGTGCCAGCAGCGCGAGGGGCGGTAGAGGATATGGCTACACCTTC
>NA|TRBV16|TRBD1|TRBJ1-2
CASSPGTGAWGYTF
TGTGCCAGCAGCCCTGGGACAGGGGCCTGGGGCTACACCTTC
>NA|TRBV27|NA|TRBJ1-2
CASSFTGYGYTF
TGTGCCAGCAGTTTCACAGGCTATGGCTACACCTTC
>NA|TRBV19|TRBD1|TRBJ1-2
CASSGTGRGYTF
TGTGCCAGTTCCGGGACAGGCCGTGGCTACACCTTC
>NA|TRBV18|NA|TRBJ1-6
CASSPRQDSPLHF
TGTGCCAGCTCACCAAGGCAGGATTCACCCCTCCACTTT
>NA|TRBV18|TRBD1|TRBJ2-1
CASSPPVGQVNEQFF
TGTGCCAGCTCACCACCAGTCGGACAGGTAAATGAGCAGTTCTTC
>NA|TRBV2|NA|TRBJ2-2
CASKWGGNTGELFF
TGTGCCAGCAAGTGGGGAGGGAACACCGGGGAGCTGTTTTTT
>NA|TRBV27|TRBD1|TRBJ2-5
CASSFQGAYETQYF
TGTGCCAGCAGTTTTCAGGGGGCATACGAGACCCAGTACTTC
>once|TRBV5-1|TRBD1|TRBJ1-4
CASSFTGGEDEKLFF
TGCGCCAGCAGCTTCACAGGGGGCGAGGATGAAAAACTGTTTTTT
>NA|TRBV4-3|NA|TRBJ2-7
CASSQSYSRRGEQYF
TGCGCCAGCAGCCAAAGTTATAGTCGTCGGGGCGAGCAGTACTTC
>NA|TRBV13|NA|TRBJ2-7
CASSLGPPRRAYEQYF
TGTGCCAGCAGCTTAGGTCCCCCCCGACGCGCCTACGAGCAGTACTTC
>few|TRBV7-2|TRBD2|TRBJ2-3
CASSLGAGGDTQYF
TGTGCCAGCAGCTTAGGAGCGGGAGGAGATACGCAGTATTTT
>NA|TRBV28|TRBD2|TRBJ2-7
CASRLAGVYEQYF
TGTGCCAGCAGGCTAGCGGGAGTTTACGAGCAGTACTTC
>NA|TRBV19|NA|TRBJ2-7
CASSRDAAYEQYF
TGTGCCAGTAGTAGAGACGCGGCGTACGAGCAGTACTTC
>NA|TRBV5-6|TRBD1|TRBJ2-7
CASSRDRVHEQYF
TGTGCCAGCAGCCGAGACAGGGTCCACGAGCAGTACTTC
>NA|TRBV7-8|TRBD1|TRBJ1-5
CASSTRTGLSNQPQHF
TGTGCCAGCAGCACCCGGACAGGGCTAAGCAATCAGCCCCAGCATTTT
>NA|TRBV7-8|NA|TRBJ2-1
CASSLSGSGYEQFF
TGTGCCAGCAGCTTAAGTGGTTCGGGCTATGAGCAGTTCTTC
>NA|TRBV5-4|TRBD2|TRBJ2-7
CASSLGLAGGAYEQYF
TGTGCCAGCAGCTTGGGGCTGGCGGGAGGTGCCTACGAGCAGTACTTC
>NA|TRBV9|NA|TRBJ2-5
CASSVAAIEAETQYF
TGTGCCAGCAGCGTAGCGGCTATAGAGGCGGAGACCCAGTACTTC
>NA|TRBV11-3|TRBD1|TRBJ2-3
CASSTRTGISPDTQYF
TGTGCCAGCAGCACCCGGACAGGCATTAGTCCAGATACGCAGTATTTT
>NA|TRBV13|TRBD1|TRBJ1-1
CASSLSGTGRTEAFF
TGTGCCAGCAGCTTATCTGGGACAGGGCGCACTGAAGCTTTCTTT
>NA|TRBV5-1|NA|TRBJ1-3
CASSQTHSGNTIYF
TGCGCCAGCAGTCAGACGCATTCTGGAAACACCATATATTTT
>NA|TRBV5-1|NA|TRBJ2-1
CASSKRSYANEQFF
TGCGCCAGCAGCAAGCGGTCGTACGCCAATGAGCAGTTCTTC
>few|TRBV18|TRBD1|TRBJ1-3
CASSPSQGMRMGNTIYF
TGTGCCAGCTCACCATCACAGGGGATGCGGATGGGAAACACCATATATTTT